Listed here are 18 T cell receptor beta chains from one sample, sequenced in a study of blood T cell repertoires in COVID-19. Data came from immunoSEQ multiplex PCR; TCRdb stores just in-frame clones and leaves some out. The sample has 120,000 to 150,000 clones, around 86% seen once. The sample consisted of peripheral blood. The source of these receptors is a man at least 80 years old with acute or convalescent COVID-19.

The V and J genes are TRBV27 and TRBJ2-1; 15 nucleotides line up with TRBD2. The CDR3 has 15 residues. Germline CDR1 and CDR2: MNHEY and SMNVEV (reference sequence). Unmatched junction bases numbered 8, after V lost 9 bases and J lost 8 bases. The CDR3 here is CASSGLAGGEDEQFF. In DNA form, the CDR3 reads TGTGCCAGTTCCGGACTAGCGGGAGGGGAGGATGAGCAGTTCTTC.

The chain is built from TRBV12-3 or TRBV12-4 and TRBJ2-7; TRBD2 might be the D (6 bases). The CDR3 has 13 residues. V was pared by 6 bases and J by 12 bases, with 21 bases between. The CDR3 region is CASSYPGAGPRYF. In DNA form, the CDR3 reads TGTGCCAGCAGCTACCCAGGTGCGGGGCCCCGGTACTTC.

V is TRBV5-1 and J is TRBJ2-1; 9 bases fit TRBD1. CDR1 and CDR2 from the germline V gene are SGHRS and YFSETQ. The CDR3 length is 15 residues. V gave up 3 bases and J gave up 0 bases; unmatched junction bases: 1. The CDR3 region has the DNA TGCGCCAGCAGCTCACAGGGGGCCTCCTACAATGAGCAGTTCTTC. Translation gives CASSSQGASYNEQFF.

The rearrangement joins TRBV28 to TRBJ1-5; D not certain. CDR1 is MDHEN, CDR2 SYDVKM, per germline. The CDR3 loop spans 15 amino acids. V lost 6 bases, J lost 0 bases, and 12 bases lay in between. CDR3 in DNA: TGTGCCAGCAGCCTAGGACTCCTTAGCAATCAGCCCCAGCATTTT. It translates to CASSLGLLSNQPQHF.

The DNA for the CDR3 is TGTGCCAGCTCACCGATGCAGGGAACCTACGAGCAGTACTTC. Translating it yields CASSPMQGTYEQYF. V usage is TRBV18 and J usage is TRBJ2-7; tentative D call: TRBD1 (5 bases). Germline CDR1 KGHSH, CDR2 LQKENI. V was cut by 3 bases and J by 2 bases, with 11 bases left in between. The CDR3 runs to 14 residues. Supplemented by reference TRBV18 and TRBJ2-7, the full variable domain reads NAGVMQNPRHLVRRRGQEARLRCSPMKGHSHVYWYRQLPEEGLKFMVYLQKENIIDESGMPKERFSAEFPKEGPSILRIQQVVRGDSAAYFCASSPMQGTYEQYFGPGTRLTVT.

The genes are TRBV5-1 and TRBJ2-1; 10 positions match TRBD2. The CDR3 is 16 residues long. Germline CDR1 is SGHRS and CDR2 is YFSETQ. The CDR3 DNA is TGCGCAGCAGCGCGAGGAGCGGGAGGGCCGGGGAGTGAGCAGTTCTTC. As protein: CAAARGAGGPGSEQFF.

This chain links TRBV11-2 with TRBJ2-2; 7 bases are a match to TRBD2. V was pared by 3 bases and J by 7 bases, with 11 bases of the junction left unmatched. Germline V lookup: CDR1 SGHAT, CDR2 FQNNGV. This CDR3 has 16 amino acids. The CDR3 coding sequence is TGTGCCAGCAGCTTTGAGGGAGGGGCGCTTGTCGGGGAGCTGTTTTTT. Its translation: CASSFEGGALVGELFF.

The V gene is TRBV4-1, the J gene TRBJ2-1; 7 bases agree with TRBD2. The germline V gene has CDR1 MGHRA and CDR2 YSYEKL. This CDR3 is 17 amino acids long. The V gene end was trimmed by 0 bases and the J gene end by 7 bases; junction bases not matched to a gene: 12. The CDR3 DNA sequence: TGCGCCAGCAGCCAAGATCCGGCACTAGGGCGGGGGAATGAGCAGTTCTTC. Translation: CASSQDPALGRGNEQFF.

The chain couples TRBV19 to TRBJ2-5, with TRBD1 matching over 7 bases. V dropped 5 bases and J dropped 7; count of bases not matched to a gene: 10. This CDR3 comprises 14 residues. CDR1 LNHDA and CDR2 SQIVND come from the germline V gene (reference sequence). Here the CDR3 reads CASSPSDRSGTQYF. Here the CDR3 DNA reads TGTGCCAGTAGTCCCTCGGACAGGAGCGGGACCCAGTACTTC.

This rearrangement joins TRBV7-9 to TRBJ2-3, with D perhaps matching TRBD1 (5 bases). CDR3 size: 16 residues. Between the trimmed V and J ends, which lost 7 bases and 4 bases, there was a span of 21 bases. Germline values: CDR1 SEHNR, CDR2 FQNEAQ (reference sequence). This CDR3 is CASTPGLGLGPDTQYF. The CDR3 nucleotides are TGTGCCAGCACCCCGGGTCTGGGGCTGGGCCCAGATACGCAGTATTTT.

The chain is built from TRBV19 and TRBJ2-1; TRBD1 aligns across 8 bases. J was trimmed by 9 bases and V by 4 bases; bases with no gene match: 14. Germline V lookup: CDR1 LNHDA, CDR2 SQIVND (reference sequence). The CDR3 is 16 residues long. In DNA form, the CDR3 reads TGTGCCAGTAGTAGCGGTTCGACAGGGGTTATGGGTGAGCAGTTCTTC. The encoded protein is CASSSGSTGVMGEQFF.

This clone was observed once. This sequence joins TRBV30 and TRBJ1-6, with 8 bases that match TRBD1. In germline, CDR1 is GTSNPN, CDR2 SVGIG (reference sequence). V shed 2 bases, J shed 4 bases, and the junction held 10 bases outside the gene matches. The CDR3 has 17 residues. The CDR3 DNA sequence: TGTGCCTGGAGTTTGGCCGGGACAGGCCCTTATAATTCACCCCTCCACTTT. Translated: CAWSLAGTGPYNSPLHF.

Here the CDR3 reads CASGLDGTSGPYNSPLHF. CDR3 nucleotide sequence: TGTGCCAGCGGACTGGACGGGACATCGGGCCCCTATAATTCACCCCTCCACTTT. J is TRBJ1-6 and V is TRBV5-4; the D gene is possibly TRBD1 (6 bases). The V end was cut by 7 bases, the J end by 2 bases, with 22 bases between. Per germline, CDR1 SGHNT and CDR2 YYREEE (reference sequence). The CDR3 covers 18 residues.

J is TRBJ1-1 and V is TRBV5-6; TRBD1 matches 8 bases. The CDR3 totals 16 residues. Looked up from germline, CDR1 is SGHDT and CDR2 is YYEEEE. V lost 3 bases to trimming and J lost 1 base; unmatched junction nucleotides: 8. The CDR3 DNA reads TGTGCCAGCAGCTCCGACAGGGGCGGACCGAACACTGAAGCTTTCTTT. Protein product: CASSSDRGGPNTEAFF.

This clone was observed a handful of times. The chain combines TRBV20-1 with TRBJ1-2; tentatively, D is TRBD1 (6 bases). The germline V gene encodes CDR1 DFQATT and CDR2 SNEGSKA (reference sequence). The CDR3 consists of 14 residues. V was trimmed by 3 bases and J by 6 bases, leaving 17 bases between them. The CDR3 spells CSASGRVGGDGYTF. CDR3 coding DNA: TGCAGTGCTAGTGGGCGTGTAGGGGGGGATGGCTACACCTTC.

The chain couples TRBV11-2 to TRBJ2-4, with D possibly matching TRBD1 (5 bases). V was cut by 0 bases and J by 0 bases, with 9 bases left in between. Germline V lookup: CDR1 SGHAT, CDR2 FQNNGV. This CDR3 contains 16 residues. The CDR3 DNA sequence: TGTGCCAGCAGCTTAGACAGGGCGCTAGCCAAAAACATTCAGTACTTC. Translating gives CASSLDRALAKNIQYF.

V gene TRBV30 combines with J gene TRBJ2-6; 7 nucleotides align to TRBD1. This CDR3 comprises 16 residues. Unmatched junction bases numbered 6, after V lost 2 bases and J lost 2 bases. Germline V gene data show CDR1 as GTSNPN and CDR2 as SVGIG (reference sequence). CDR3 DNA sequence: TGTGCCTGGAGTCCGACAGGGCATACTGGGGCCAACGTCCTGACTTTC. Protein sequence: CAWSPTGHTGANVLTF.

CDR3 protein: CATSRDLDRGRNEQFF. In nucleotides, the CDR3 is TGTGCCACCAGCAGAGATCTGGACAGGGGGAGGAATGAGCAGTTCTTC. This chain connects TRBV15 to TRBJ2-1; TRBD1 agrees at 10 bases. Germline CDR1 is LNHNV and CDR2 is YYDKDF (reference sequence). The junction had 6 bases not matched to a gene; V was cut back by 0 bases and J by 7 bases. The CDR3 length is 16 residues.